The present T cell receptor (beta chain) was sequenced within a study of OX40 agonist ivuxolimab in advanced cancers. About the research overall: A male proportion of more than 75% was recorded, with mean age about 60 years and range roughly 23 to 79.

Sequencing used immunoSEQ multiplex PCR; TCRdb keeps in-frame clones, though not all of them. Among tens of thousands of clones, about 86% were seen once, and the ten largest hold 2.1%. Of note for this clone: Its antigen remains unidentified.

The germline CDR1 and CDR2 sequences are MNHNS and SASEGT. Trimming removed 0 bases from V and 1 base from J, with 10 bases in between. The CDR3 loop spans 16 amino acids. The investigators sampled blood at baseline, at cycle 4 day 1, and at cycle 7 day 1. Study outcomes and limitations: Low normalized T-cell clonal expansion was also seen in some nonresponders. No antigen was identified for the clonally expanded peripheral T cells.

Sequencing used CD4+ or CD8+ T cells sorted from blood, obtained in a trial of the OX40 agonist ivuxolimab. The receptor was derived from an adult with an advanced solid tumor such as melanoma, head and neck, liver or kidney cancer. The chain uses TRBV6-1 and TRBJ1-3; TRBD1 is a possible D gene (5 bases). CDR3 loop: CASSEALSGSGNTIYF. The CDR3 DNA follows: TGTGCCAGCAGTGAAGCGCTTTCAGGGTCTGGAAACACCATATATTTT.